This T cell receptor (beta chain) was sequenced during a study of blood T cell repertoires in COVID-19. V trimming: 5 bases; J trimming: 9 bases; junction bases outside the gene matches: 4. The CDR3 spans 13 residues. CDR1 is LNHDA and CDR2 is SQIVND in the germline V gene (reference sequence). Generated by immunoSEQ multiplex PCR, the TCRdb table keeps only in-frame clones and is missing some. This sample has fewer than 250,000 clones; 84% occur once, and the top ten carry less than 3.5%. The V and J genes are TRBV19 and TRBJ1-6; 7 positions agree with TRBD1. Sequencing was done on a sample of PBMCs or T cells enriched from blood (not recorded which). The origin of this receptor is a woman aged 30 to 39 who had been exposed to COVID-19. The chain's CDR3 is CASSVQGSSPLHF. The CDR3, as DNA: TGTGCCAGTAGTGTACAGGGGAGTTCACCCCTCCACTTT. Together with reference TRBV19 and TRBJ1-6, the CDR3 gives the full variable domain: DGGITQSPKYLFRKEGQNVTLSCEQNLNHDAMYWYRQDPGQGLRLIYYSQIVNDFQKGDIAEGYSVSREKKESFPLTVTSAQKNPTAFYLCASSVQGSSPLHFGNGTRLTVT.